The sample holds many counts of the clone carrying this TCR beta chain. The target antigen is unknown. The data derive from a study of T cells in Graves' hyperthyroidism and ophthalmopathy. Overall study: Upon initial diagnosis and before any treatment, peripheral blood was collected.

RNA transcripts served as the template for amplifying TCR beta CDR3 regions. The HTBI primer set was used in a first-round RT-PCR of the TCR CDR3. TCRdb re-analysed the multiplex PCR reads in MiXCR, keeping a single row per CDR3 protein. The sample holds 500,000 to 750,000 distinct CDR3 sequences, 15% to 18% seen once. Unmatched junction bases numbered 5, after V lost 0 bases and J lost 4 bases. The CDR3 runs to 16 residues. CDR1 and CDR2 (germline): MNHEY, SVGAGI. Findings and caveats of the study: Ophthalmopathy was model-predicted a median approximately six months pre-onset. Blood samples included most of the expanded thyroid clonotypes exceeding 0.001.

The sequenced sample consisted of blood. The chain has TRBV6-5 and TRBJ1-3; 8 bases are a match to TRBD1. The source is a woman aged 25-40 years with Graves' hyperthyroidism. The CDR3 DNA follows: TGTGCCAGCAGTTACTCTGGACAGGGCCCCGGAAACACCATATATTTT. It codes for CASSYSGQGPGNTIYF.